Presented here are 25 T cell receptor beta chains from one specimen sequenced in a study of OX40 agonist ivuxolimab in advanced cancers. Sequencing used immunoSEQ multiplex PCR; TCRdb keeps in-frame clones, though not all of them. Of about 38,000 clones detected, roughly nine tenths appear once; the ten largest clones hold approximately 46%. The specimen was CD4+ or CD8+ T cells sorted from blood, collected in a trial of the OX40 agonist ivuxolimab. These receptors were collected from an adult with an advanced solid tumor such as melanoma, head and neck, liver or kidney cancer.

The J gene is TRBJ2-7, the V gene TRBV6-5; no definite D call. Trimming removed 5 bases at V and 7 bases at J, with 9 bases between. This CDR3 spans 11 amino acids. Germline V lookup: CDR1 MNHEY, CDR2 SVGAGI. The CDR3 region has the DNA TGTGCCAGCAGTACAAATAGTGAGCAGTACTTC. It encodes CASSTNSEQYF.

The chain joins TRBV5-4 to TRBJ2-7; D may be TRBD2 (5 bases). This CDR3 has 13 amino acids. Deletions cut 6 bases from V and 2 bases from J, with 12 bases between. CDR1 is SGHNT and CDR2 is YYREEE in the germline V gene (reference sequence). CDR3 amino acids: CASTLLGAYEQYF. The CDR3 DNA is TGTGCCAGCACCCTACTCGGGGCCTACGAGCAGTACTTC. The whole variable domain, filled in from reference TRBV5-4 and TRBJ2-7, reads ETGVTQSPTHLIKTRGQQVTLRCSSQSGHNTVSWYQQALGQGPQFIFQYYREEENGRGNFPPRFSGLQFPNYSSELNVNALELDDSALYLCASTLLGAYEQYFGPGTRLTVT.

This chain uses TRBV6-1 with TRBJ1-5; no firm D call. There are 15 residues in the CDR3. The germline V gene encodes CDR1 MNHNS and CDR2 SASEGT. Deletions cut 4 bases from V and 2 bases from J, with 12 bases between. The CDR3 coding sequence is TGTGCCAGCAGTGCCGGACGAGCCGGCAATCAGCCCCAGCATTTT. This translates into CASSAGRAGNQPQHF.

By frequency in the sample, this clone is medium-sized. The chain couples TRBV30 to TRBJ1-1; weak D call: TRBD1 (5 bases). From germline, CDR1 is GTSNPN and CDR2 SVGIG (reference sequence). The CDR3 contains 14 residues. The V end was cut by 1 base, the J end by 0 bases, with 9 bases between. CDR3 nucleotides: TGTGCCTGGAGTGAGGGGCCCGTGAACACTGAAGCTTTCTTT. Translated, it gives CAWSEGPVNTEAFF.

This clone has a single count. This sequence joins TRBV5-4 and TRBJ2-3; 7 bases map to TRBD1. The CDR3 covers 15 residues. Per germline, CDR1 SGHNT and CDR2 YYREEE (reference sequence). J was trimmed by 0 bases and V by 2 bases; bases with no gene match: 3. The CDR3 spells CASSFGQASTDTQYF. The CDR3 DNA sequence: TGTGCCAGCAGCTTCGGACAGGCTAGCACAGATACGCAGTATTTT.

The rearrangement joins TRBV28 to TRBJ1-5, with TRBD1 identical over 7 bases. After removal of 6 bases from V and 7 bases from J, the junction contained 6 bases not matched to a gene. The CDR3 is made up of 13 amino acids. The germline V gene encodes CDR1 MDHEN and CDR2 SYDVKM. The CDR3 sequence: CASSRGGRQPQHF. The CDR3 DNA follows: TGTGCCAGCAGCAGGGGGGGCCGCCAGCCCCAGCATTTT. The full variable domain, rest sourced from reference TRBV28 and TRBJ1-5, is DVKVTQSSRYLVKRTGEKVFLECVQDMDHENMFWYRQDPGLGLRLIYFSYDVKMKEKGDIPEGYSVSREKKERFSLILESASTNQTSMYLCASSRGGRQPQHFGDGTRLSIL.

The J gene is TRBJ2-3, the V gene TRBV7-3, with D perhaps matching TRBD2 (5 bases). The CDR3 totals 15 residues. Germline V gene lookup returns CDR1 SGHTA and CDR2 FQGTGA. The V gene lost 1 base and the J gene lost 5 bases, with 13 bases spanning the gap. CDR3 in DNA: TGTGCCAGCAGCTTAAATCCCGGAGCGGAAGATACGCAGTATTTT. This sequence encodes CASSLNPGAEDTQYF. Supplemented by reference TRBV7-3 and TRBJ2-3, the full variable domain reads GAGVSQTPSNKVTEKGKYVELRCDPISGHTALYWYRQSLGQGPEFLIYFQGTGAADDSGLPNDRFFAVRPEGSVSTLKIQRTERGDSAVYLCASSLNPGAEDTQYFGPGTRLTVL.

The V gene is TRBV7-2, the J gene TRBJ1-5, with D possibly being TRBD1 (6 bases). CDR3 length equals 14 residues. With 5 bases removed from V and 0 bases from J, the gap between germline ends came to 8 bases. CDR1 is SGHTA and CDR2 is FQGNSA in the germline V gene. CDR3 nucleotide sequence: TGTGCCAGCAGCCTGGACAGTAGCAATCAGCCCCAGCATTTT. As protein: CASSLDSSNQPQHF.

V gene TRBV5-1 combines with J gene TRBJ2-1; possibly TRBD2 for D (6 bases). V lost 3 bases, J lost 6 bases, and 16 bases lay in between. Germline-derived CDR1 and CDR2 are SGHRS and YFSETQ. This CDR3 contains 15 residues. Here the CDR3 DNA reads TGCGCCAGCAGCTCACTGTCGGGGGACTCCAATGAGCAGTTCTTC. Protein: CASSSLSGDSNEQFF.

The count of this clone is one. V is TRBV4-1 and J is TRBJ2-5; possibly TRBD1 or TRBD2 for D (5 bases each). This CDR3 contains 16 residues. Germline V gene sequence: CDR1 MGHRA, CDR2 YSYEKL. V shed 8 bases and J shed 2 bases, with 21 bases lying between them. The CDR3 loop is CASSPRPGTAQETQYF. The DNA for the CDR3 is TGCGCCAGCTCCCCTCGCCCGGGGACGGCTCAAGAGACCCAGTACTTC.

The CDR3 here is CASSLVGGNTGELFF. The CDR3 DNA reads TGTGCCAGCAGCTTAGTTGGGGGGAACACCGGGGAGCTGTTTTTT. This chain joins TRBV7-2 and TRBJ2-2; either TRBD1 or TRBD2 may fit D (5 bases each). V was trimmed by 1 base and J by 1 base, leaving 7 bases between them. Looked up from germline, CDR1 is SGHTA and CDR2 is FQGNSA. The CDR3 sequence is 15 residues long. Full variable domain (missing parts from reference TRBV7-2 and TRBJ2-2): GAGVSQSPSNKVTEKGKDVELRCDPISGHTALYWYRQSLGQGLEFLIYFQGNSAPDKSGLPSDRFSAERTGGSVSTLTIQRTQQEDSAVYLCASSLVGGNTGELFFGEGSRLTVL.

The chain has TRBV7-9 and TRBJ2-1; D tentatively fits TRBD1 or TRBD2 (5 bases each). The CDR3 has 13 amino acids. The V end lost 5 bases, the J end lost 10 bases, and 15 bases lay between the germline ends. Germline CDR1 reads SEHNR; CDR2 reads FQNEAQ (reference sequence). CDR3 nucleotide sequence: TGTGCCAGCAGCCCCGAGGGGACGTCCGAGCAGTTCTTC. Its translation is CASSPEGTSEQFF. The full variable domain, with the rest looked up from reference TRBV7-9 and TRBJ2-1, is DTGVSQNPRHKITKRGQNVTFRCDPISEHNRLYWYRQTLGQGPEFLTYFQNEAQLEKSRLLSDRFSAERPKGSFSTLEIQRTEQGDSAMYLCASSPEGTSEQFFGPGTRLTVL.

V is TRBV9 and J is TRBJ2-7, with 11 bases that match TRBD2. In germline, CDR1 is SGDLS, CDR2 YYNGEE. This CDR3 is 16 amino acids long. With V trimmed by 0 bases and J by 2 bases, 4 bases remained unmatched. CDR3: CASSVERLAGTYEQYF. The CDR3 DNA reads TGTGCCAGCAGCGTAGAAAGACTAGCGGGGACCTACGAGCAGTACTTC.

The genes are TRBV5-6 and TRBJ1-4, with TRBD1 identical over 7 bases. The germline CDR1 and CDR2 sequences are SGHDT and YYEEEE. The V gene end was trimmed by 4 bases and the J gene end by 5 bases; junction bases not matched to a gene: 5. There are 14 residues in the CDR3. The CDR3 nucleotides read TGTGCCAGCAGCAGCGGGACAGAAAATGAAAAACTGTTTTTT. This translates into CASSSGTENEKLFF.

CDR3 residues: CATSREKGAENEQFF. The CDR3 DNA sequence: TGTGCCACCAGCAGAGAGAAGGGGGCTGAAAATGAGCAGTTCTTC. V gene TRBV15 combines with J gene TRBJ2-1; 7 nucleotides align to TRBD1. V shed 0 bases and J 7 bases; nucleotides not matched to a gene: 6. This CDR3 spans 15 amino acids. Looked up from germline, CDR1 is LNHNV and CDR2 is YYDKDF (reference sequence).

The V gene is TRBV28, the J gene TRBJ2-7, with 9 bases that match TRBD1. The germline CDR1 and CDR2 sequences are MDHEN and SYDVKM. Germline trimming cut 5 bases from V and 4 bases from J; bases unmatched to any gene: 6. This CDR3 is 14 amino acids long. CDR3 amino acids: CASSLDRGGYEQYF. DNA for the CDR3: TGTGCCAGCAGTCTGGACAGGGGTGGTTACGAGCAGTACTTC. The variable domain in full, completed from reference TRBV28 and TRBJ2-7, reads DVKVTQSSRYLVKRTGEKVFLECVQDMDHENMFWYRQDPGLGLRLIYFSYDVKMKEKGDIPEGYSVSREKKERFSLILESASTNQTSMYLCASSLDRGGYEQYFGPGTRLTVT.

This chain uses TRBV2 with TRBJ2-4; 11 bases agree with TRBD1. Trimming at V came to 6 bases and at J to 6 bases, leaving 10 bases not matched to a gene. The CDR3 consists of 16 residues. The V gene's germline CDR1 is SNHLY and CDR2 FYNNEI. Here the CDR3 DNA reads TGTGCCAGCAGCGTGGACAGGGGGCGCGGAGGAAACATTCAGTACTTC. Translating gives CASSVDRGRGGNIQYF. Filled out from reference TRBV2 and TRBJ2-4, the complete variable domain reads EPEVTQTPSHQVTQMGQEVILRCVPISNHLYFYWYRQILGQKVEFLVSFYNNEISEKSEIFDDQFSVERPDGSNFTLKIRSTKLEDSAMYFCASSVDRGRGGNIQYFGAGTRLSVL.

The CDR3 DNA sequence: TGTGCCAGCAGTCCAATCCTAGACTCCACTGAAGCTTTCTTT. It translates to CASSPILDSTEAFF. The rearrangement uses TRBV28 and TRBJ1-1; D gene unclear. V gave up 5 bases and J gave up 4 bases, with 14 bases separating them. The germline V gene has CDR1 MDHEN and CDR2 SYDVKM. The CDR3 length is 14 residues.

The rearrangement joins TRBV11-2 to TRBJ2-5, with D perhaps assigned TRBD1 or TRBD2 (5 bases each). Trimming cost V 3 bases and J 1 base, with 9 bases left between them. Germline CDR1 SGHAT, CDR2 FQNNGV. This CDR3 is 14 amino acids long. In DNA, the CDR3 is TGTGCCAGCAGCTTCGGGACGACCCAAGAGACCCAGTACTTC. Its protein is CASSFGTTQETQYF.

For the CDR3, the DNA is TGTGCCAGCAGCGCTGCAGGGGGAGAGACCCAGTACTTC. This encodes CASSAAGGETQYF. This chain connects TRBV5-4 to TRBJ2-5; TRBD1 aligns across 7 bases. The trim removed 4 bases at V and 4 bases at J, leaving 4 bases unmatched. The CDR3 is made up of 13 amino acids. Germline-derived CDR1 and CDR2 are SGHNT and YYREEE (reference sequence).

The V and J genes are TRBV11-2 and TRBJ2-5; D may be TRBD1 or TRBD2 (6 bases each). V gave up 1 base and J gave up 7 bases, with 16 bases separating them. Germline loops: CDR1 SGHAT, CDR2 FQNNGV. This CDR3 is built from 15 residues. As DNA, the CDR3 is TGTGCCAGCAGCTTAGTAGGGGGGACCCGGGGGACCCAGTACTTC. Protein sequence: CASSLVGGTRGTQYF.

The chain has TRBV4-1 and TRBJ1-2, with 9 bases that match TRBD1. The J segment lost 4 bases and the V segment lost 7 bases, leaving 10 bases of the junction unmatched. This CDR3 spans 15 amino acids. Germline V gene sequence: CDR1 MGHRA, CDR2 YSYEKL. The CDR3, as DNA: TGCGCCAGCAATAGGGACAGGGAAACTGGCTATGGCTACACCTTC. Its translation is CASNRDRETGYGYTF.

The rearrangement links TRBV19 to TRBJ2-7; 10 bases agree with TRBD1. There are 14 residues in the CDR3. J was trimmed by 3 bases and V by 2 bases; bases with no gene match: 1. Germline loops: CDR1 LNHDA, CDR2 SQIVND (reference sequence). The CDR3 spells CASSIRDRGYEQYF. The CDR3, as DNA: TGTGCCAGTAGTATAAGGGACAGGGGCTACGAGCAGTACTTC.

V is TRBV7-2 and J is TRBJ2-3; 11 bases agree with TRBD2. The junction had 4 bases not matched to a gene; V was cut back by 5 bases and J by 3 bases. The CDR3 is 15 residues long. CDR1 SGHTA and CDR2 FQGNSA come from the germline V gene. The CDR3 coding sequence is TGTGCCAGCAGCCATAGCGGGGGGGCAACAGATACGCAGTATTTT. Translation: CASSHSGGATDTQYF.

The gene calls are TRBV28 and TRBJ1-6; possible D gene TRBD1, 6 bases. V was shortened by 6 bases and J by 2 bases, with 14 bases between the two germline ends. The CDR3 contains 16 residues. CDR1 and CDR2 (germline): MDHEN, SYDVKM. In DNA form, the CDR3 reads TGTGCCAGCAGCGTACGAGGGGGGGCCTATAATTCACCCCTCCACTTT. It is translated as CASSVRGGAYNSPLHF.